The sequence of this T cell receptor (beta chain) was determined in a study of blood T cells in healthy people across ages. At the level of the study: With template switching, about one barcoded beta molecule was captured per two T cells.

Germline V lookup: CDR1 MNHNS, CDR2 SASEGT. The CDR3 is 14 amino acids. V gave up 6 bases and J gave up 2 bases; unmatched junction bases: 3. A second PCR, run for roughly 7 to 11 cycles, used a sample-barcoded 5' primer plus a J-beta primer mix. TCRdb analysed the 5' RACE reads with MiXCR anew, one entry per CDR3 protein. The table has about 1.8 million distinct CDR3 sequences, about 50% seen once. The sequencing sample was made of blood. The receptor was derived from a woman in her thirties or forties in good health. V usage is TRBV6-1 and J usage is TRBJ2-3, with 9 bases identical to TRBD1. CDR3 sequence: CASRRTGVTDTQYF. CDR3 nucleotide sequence: TGTGCCAGCAGGAGGACAGGGGTCACAGATACGCAGTATTTT.